These 31 T cell receptor beta chains originate from one sample sequenced in a study of graft-versus-host responses after intestinal transplantation. Only in-frame clones appear in the TCRdb table, and some are missing; sequencing was by immunoSEQ multiplex PCR. The sample has fewer than 25,000 clones, approximately 60% seen once. The sequenced sample was alloreactive CD4+ T cells from a mixed lymphocyte reaction culture, obtained before intestinal transplant. The sample's subset: CFSE-low proliferating T cells sorted from roughly six-day pre-transplant mixed lymphocyte reaction (GvH or HvG direction). The receptors derive from a human patient who received an intestinal transplant.

This rearrangement joins TRBV7-2 to TRBJ2-3, with TRBD2 matching over 10 bases. This CDR3 is 16 amino acids long. Germline trimming cut 6 bases from V and 1 base from J; bases unmatched to any gene: 7. Germline V gives CDR1 SGHTA, CDR2 FQGNSA. CDR3 loop: CASSPAGGPGTDTQYF. DNA for the CDR3: TGTGCCAGCAGTCCAGCGGGAGGGCCTGGCACAGATACGCAGTATTTT.

V and J are TRBV19 and TRBJ1-2, with D perhaps matching TRBD1 (6 bases). The V end lost 6 bases, the J end lost 5 bases, and 10 bases lay between the germline ends. This CDR3 has 12 residues. CDR1 and CDR2 from the germline V gene are LNHDA and SQIVND (reference sequence). In nucleotides, the CDR3 is TGTGCCAGTAGCCGGACAGATTATGGCTACACCTTC. Protein sequence: CASSRTDYGYTF.

This chain connects TRBV7-8 to TRBJ2-1, with D possibly TRBD2 on 5 matching bases. Per germline, CDR1 SGHVS and CDR2 FQNEAQ. This CDR3 contains 14 residues. V lost 10 bases and J lost 6, with 19 bases in between. CDR3 residues: CATSNGLAPNEQFF. CDR3 DNA: TGTGCCACCTCGAACGGTCTAGCCCCCAATGAGCAGTTCTTC.

The V and J genes are TRBV29-1 and TRBJ1-1; possibly TRBD1 for D (5 bases). Trimming pared 5 bases from V and 4 bases from J, leaving 14 bases between. Germline CDR1 is SQVTM and CDR2 is ANQGSEA. The CDR3 extends over 13 amino acids. The CDR3 sequence is CSVTLVRGTEAFF. As DNA, the CDR3 is TGCAGCGTTACCCTAGTAAGGGGCACTGAAGCTTTCTTT.

In its sample, this clone was seen once. The chain has TRBV4-2 and TRBJ2-1; 9 bases agree with TRBD2. The CDR3 runs 16 residues. Trimming cost V 4 bases and J 7 bases; bases outside gene matches: 11. Looked up from germline, CDR1 is LGHNA and CDR2 is YNFKEQ. This CDR3 is CASSPHSGSILNEQFF. The CDR3 nucleotides are TGTGCCAGCAGCCCACATAGCGGGAGTATTTTGAATGAGCAGTTCTTC.

The chain combines TRBV15 with TRBJ1-3; 7 positions agree with TRBD1. The CDR3 runs 17 residues. With V trimmed by 5 bases and J by 0 bases, 10 bases remained unmatched. Germline lookup yields CDR1 LNHNV and CDR2 YYDKDF (reference sequence). The CDR3 DNA follows: TGTGCCACCAGCTCTCGGACAGGCGGCCACTCTGGAAACACCATATATTTT. This codes for CATSSRTGGHSGNTIYF.

J is TRBJ1-1 and V is TRBV6-5; D call uncertain. Germline CDR1 MNHEY, CDR2 SVGAGI. Trimming left V 0 bases short and J 5 bases short, with 13 bases between. This CDR3 comprises 15 residues. The CDR3 coding sequence is TGTGCCAGCAGTTACTCGAGGGAGGCTCCTACTGAAGCTTTCTTT. Amino acids: CASSYSREAPTEAFF.

This rearrangement joins TRBV12-5 to TRBJ2-2, with D possibly TRBD2 on 7 matching bases. This CDR3 is built from 15 residues. Trimming took off 7 bases at V and 3 bases at J, with 15 bases between the two ends. Germline loops: CDR1 LGHNT, CDR2 FRNRAP. The CDR3: CASEQGGGHTGELFF. The CDR3, as DNA: TGTGCTAGTGAGCAAGGGGGAGGGCACACCGGGGAGCTGTTTTTT.

This chain joins TRBV21-1 and TRBJ1-2; TRBD1, as called in the table, went unchecked against the DNA. TRBV21-1 is classified as a pseudogene. CDR3 length: 16 residues. The DNA of the CDR3 is TGTGCCAGCAGCATCCACAACAGGGGGCTGAACTATGGCTACACCTTC. It encodes CASSIHNRGLNYGYTF.

V and J are TRBV5-1 and TRBJ2-5, with D tentatively TRBD1 (5 bases). V was shortened by 0 bases and J by 4 bases, with 10 bases between the two germline ends. The CDR3 length is 14 residues. Germline CDR1 and CDR2: SGHRS and YFSETQ. CDR3 bases: TGCGCCAGCAGCTTGGTCCTTCAGGGAGAGACCCAGTACTTC. Encoded protein: CASSLVLQGETQYF.

This clone has only a few counts. In nucleotides, the CDR3 is TGTGCCAGCAGCTTAATGGTGAGAGAGACCCAGTACTTC. Protein product: CASSLMVRETQYF. This chain joins TRBV7-2 and TRBJ2-5; unclear D gene. There are 13 residues in the CDR3. Trimming removed 2 bases from V and 4 bases from J, with 8 bases in between. From germline, CDR1 is SGHTA and CDR2 FQGNSA.

V usage is TRBV10-2 and J usage is TRBJ1-5; D unresolved. V dropped 0 bases and J dropped 0 bases, with 3 bases sitting between them. Germline V gene lookup returns CDR1 WSHSY and CDR2 SAAADI. The CDR3 is 14 residues long. CDR3: CASSESNSNQPQHF. CDR3 sequence (DNA): TGCGCCAGCAGTGAGTCTAATAGCAATCAGCCCCAGCATTTT.

This clone was seen only a few times. The rearrangement uses TRBV7-2 and TRBJ1-5; D may be TRBD1 (6 bases). CDR1 is SGHTA, CDR2 FQGNSA, per germline. The CDR3 runs to 14 residues. V was trimmed by 3 bases and J by 4 bases, leaving 10 bases between them. The CDR3 loop reads CASSFIGGNQPQHF. The CDR3 nucleotides are TGTGCCAGCAGCTTCATAGGGGGTAATCAGCCCCAGCATTTT. The complete variable domain, with remaining parts taken from reference TRBV7-2 and TRBJ1-5, reads GAGVSQSPSNKVTEKGKDVELRCDPISGHTALYWYRQSLGQGLEFLIYFQGNSAPDKSGLPSDRFSAERTGGSVSTLTIQRTQQEDSAVYLCASSFIGGNQPQHFGDGTRLSIL.

This chain joins TRBV21-1 and TRBJ2-7; no check of the table's D call, TRBD1, against the DNA was made. TRBV21-1 is given as a pseudogene. There are 13 residues in the CDR3. CDR3 coding DNA: TGTGCCAGCAGCCCGGGACAGGACTACGAGCAGTACTTC. This gives the protein CASSPGQDYEQYF.

The rearrangement joins TRBV20-1 to TRBJ2-1; unclear D gene. Trimming removed 6 bases from V and 4 bases from J, with 4 bases in between. This CDR3 region has 10 residues. Germline V gene data show CDR1 as DFQATT and CDR2 as SNEGSKA (reference sequence). CDR3 loop: CSALYNEQFF. CDR3 sequence (DNA): TGCAGTGCCTTATACAATGAGCAGTTCTTC.

The J gene is TRBJ1-3, the V gene TRBV28, with D possibly being TRBD1 (5 bases). The CDR3 is 13 amino acids. V was pared by 8 bases and J by 0 bases, with 8 bases between. Germline values: CDR1 MDHEN, CDR2 SYDVKM. For the CDR3, the DNA is TGTGCCAGCTACAGGAGCTCTGGAAACACCATATATTTT. Its translation is CASYRSSGNTIYF.

The chain carries TRBV28 and TRBJ1-2, with D uncertain. The CDR3 is made up of 13 amino acids. Trimming removed 8 bases at V and 2 bases at J, with 12 bases between. Germline V gene lookup returns CDR1 MDHEN and CDR2 SYDVKM. The CDR3 nucleotides are TGTGCCAGCGGCGCGGTTCCGAACTATGGCTACACCTTC. This codes for CASGAVPNYGYTF.

The chain combines TRBV11-3 with TRBJ1-2; D remains unclear. Trimming stripped 3 bases from V and 3 bases from J, with 11 bases between. The CDR3 consists of 14 residues. Germline V gene lookup returns CDR1 SGHNT and CDR2 YENEEA. The CDR3 nucleotides read TGTGCCAGCAGCTTGATGGGCCCTGACTATGGCTACACCTTC. Amino acids: CASSLMGPDYGYTF.

As for this clone: An end of the junction differs from the germline gene, which may be a read error. The chain links TRBV11-2 to TRBJ2-1; 10 positions match TRBD2. From germline, CDR1 is SGHAT and CDR2 FQNNGV. The CDR3 is 16 amino acids. CDR3 region: CAGSWTSGSSYNEQFF. DNA of the CDR3: TGTGCCGGCAGTTGGACTAGCGGCAGCTCCTACAATGAGCAGTTCTTC.

This clone is labeled medium-sized. The V call is TRBV6-5, the J call TRBJ2-7, with D unclear. Per germline, CDR1 MNHEY and CDR2 SVGAGI. There are 14 residues in the CDR3. The V end was cut by 6 bases, the J end by 6 bases, with 18 bases between. The CDR3 spells CASRHDSLMREQYF. In DNA, the CDR3 is TGTGCCAGCAGGCACGACTCCCTTATGCGCGAGCAGTACTTC.

This clone appeared a single time. The chain combines TRBV4-2 with TRBJ2-7; 7 bases fit TRBD2. Germline V gene sequence: CDR1 LGHNA, CDR2 YNFKEQ. V was clipped by 4 bases and J by 2 bases; unmatched bases: 23. The CDR3 is made up of 20 amino acids. CDR3 in amino acids: CASSPKSTLRRKRDPYEQYF. DNA for the CDR3: TGTGCCAGCAGCCCCAAATCGACATTGAGACGGAAGCGGGATCCCTACGAGCAGTACTTC.

CDR3 DNA sequence: TGTGCCAGCAGTTCACGACAGGGACCCTACGAGCAGTACTTC. It specifies CASSSRQGPYEQYF. This chain joins TRBV6-6 and TRBJ2-7; 7 bases agree with TRBD1. The J segment lost 2 bases and the V segment lost 4 bases, leaving 5 bases of the junction unmatched. The germline CDR1 and CDR2 sequences are MNHNY and SVGAGI (reference sequence). CDR3 length: 14 amino acids.

The gene calls are TRBV10-2 and TRBJ1-1; 10 bases fit TRBD1. This CDR3 has 14 residues. Germline CDR1 WSHSY, CDR2 SAAADI. The junction had 9 bases not matched to a gene; V was cut back by 6 bases and J by 8 bases. CDR3: CASRAGTGVREAFF. The CDR3 DNA follows: TGCGCCAGCAGGGCCGGGACAGGGGTTAGGGAAGCTTTCTTT.

The V gene is TRBV27, the J gene TRBJ1-1; no clear D. Germline-derived CDR1 and CDR2 are MNHEY and SMNVEV (reference sequence). Trimming pared 3 bases from V and 4 bases from J, leaving 12 bases between. The CDR3 is 14 amino acids. CDR3 coding DNA: TGTGCCAGCAGTTTGATCCGAGGCGGCACTGAAGCTTTCTTT. This encodes CASSLIRGGTEAFF.

This clone was recorded a few times. The V gene is TRBV19, the J gene TRBJ1-2; 7 positions agree with TRBD1. Germline CDR1 and CDR2: LNHDA and SQIVND (reference sequence). Trimming cost V 7 bases and J 8 bases; bases outside gene matches: 4. The length of the CDR3 is 11 residues. The CDR3 DNA reads TGTGCCAGTAATCGAGGGGGCGGCTACACCTTC. Encoded protein: CASNRGGGYTF.

There are a few counts of this clone. The chain uses TRBV25-1 and TRBJ1-2; D unresolved. V lost 8 bases and J 4 bases, leaving 11 bases between the germline ends. Germline-derived CDR1 and CDR2 are MGHDK and SYGVNS. CDR3 length equals 12 residues. CDR3 protein: CASSPSGYGYTF. In nucleotides, the CDR3 is TGTGCCAGCTCTCCTTCAGGCTATGGCTACACCTTC.

This clone was seen a few times. The DNA of the CDR3 is TGTGCCAGCAGCTCTAGTGAACATGAGCAGTTCTTC. Translation gives CASSSSEHEQFF. The chain joins TRBV11-2 to TRBJ2-1; no clear D. The length of the CDR3 is 12 residues. Trimming removed 4 bases at V and 8 bases at J, with 9 bases between. Germline V gene sequence: CDR1 SGHAT, CDR2 FQNNGV.

This clone was recorded once. The genes are TRBV6-5 and TRBJ2-7, with D perhaps matching TRBD2 (6 bases). The CDR3 extends over 16 amino acids. Germline-derived CDR1 and CDR2 are MNHEY and SVGAGI. V was cut by 0 bases and J by 2 bases, with 14 bases left in between. As DNA, the CDR3 is TGTGCCAGCAGTTACTCAGGCGGAGGGAGGCCCTACGAGCAGTACTTC. Protein sequence: CASSYSGGGRPYEQYF.

The chain uses TRBV5-4 and TRBJ2-1, with 10 bases aligning to TRBD2. Germline CDR1 reads SGHNT; CDR2 reads YYREEE (reference sequence). The CDR3 is 17 amino acids. Trimming took 5 bases from V and 5 from J; bases not matched to a gene: 13. The CDR3 DNA sequence: TGTGCCAGCAGGGCCATAATTAGCGGGAGGCACGACAATGAGCAGTTCTTC. Protein product: CASRAIISGRHDNEQFF.

The rearrangement links TRBV6-1 to TRBJ1-3; 9 nucleotides match TRBD1. There are 15 residues in the CDR3. CDR1 is MNHNS, CDR2 SASEGT, per germline. Trimming cost V 8 bases and J 0 bases; bases outside gene matches: 5. CDR3 DNA sequence: TGTGCCAGCGGACGACAGGGGGTCTCTGGAAACACCATATATTTT. Protein sequence: CASGRQGVSGNTIYF.

J is TRBJ1-1 and V is TRBV2, with a tentative D call TRBD1 (6 bases). Per the germline V gene, CDR1 is SNHLY and CDR2 is FYNNEI. V gave up 5 bases and J gave up 3 bases, with 10 bases separating them. The CDR3 extends over 13 amino acids. The CDR3 region has the DNA TGTGCCAGCAGTAACAGGGTAGACACTGAAGCTTTCTTT. This translates into CASSNRVDTEAFF.